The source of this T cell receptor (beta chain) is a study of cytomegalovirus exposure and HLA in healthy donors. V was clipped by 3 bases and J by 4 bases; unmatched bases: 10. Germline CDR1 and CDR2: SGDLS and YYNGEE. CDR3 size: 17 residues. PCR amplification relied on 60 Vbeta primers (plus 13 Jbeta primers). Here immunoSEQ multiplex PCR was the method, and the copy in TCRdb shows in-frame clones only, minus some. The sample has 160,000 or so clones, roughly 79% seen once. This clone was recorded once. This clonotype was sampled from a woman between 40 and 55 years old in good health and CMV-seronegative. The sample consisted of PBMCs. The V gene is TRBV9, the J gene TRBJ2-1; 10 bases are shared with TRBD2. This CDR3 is CASSGYTGTSEYNEQFF. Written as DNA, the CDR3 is TGTGCCAGCAGCGGTTACACCGGGACTAGCGAATACAATGAGCAGTTCTTC.